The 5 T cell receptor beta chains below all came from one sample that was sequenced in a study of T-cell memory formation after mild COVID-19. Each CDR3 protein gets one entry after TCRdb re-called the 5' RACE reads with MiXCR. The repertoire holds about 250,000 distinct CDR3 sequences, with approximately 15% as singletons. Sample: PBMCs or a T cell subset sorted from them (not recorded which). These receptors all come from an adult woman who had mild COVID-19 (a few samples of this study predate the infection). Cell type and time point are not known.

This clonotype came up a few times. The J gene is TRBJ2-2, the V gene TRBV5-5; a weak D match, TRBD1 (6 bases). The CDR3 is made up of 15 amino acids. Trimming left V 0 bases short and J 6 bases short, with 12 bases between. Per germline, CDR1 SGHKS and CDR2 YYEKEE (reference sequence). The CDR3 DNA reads TGTGCCAGCAGCTTGGGACAGGTGACGGCCGGGGAGCTGTTTTTT. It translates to CASSLGQVTAGELFF.

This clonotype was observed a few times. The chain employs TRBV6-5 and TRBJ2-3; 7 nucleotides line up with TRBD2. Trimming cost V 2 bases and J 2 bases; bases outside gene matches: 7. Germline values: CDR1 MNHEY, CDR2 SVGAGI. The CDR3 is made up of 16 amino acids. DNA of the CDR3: TGTGCCAGCAGTTACCGGGGGGATTTAAACACAGATACGCAGTATTTT. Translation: CASSYRGDLNTDTQYF.

The CDR3 here is CASSPRFNRGGRVNTEAFF. The CDR3 bases are TGTGCCAGTAGTCCCCGATTTAATCGAGGGGGCAGGGTGAACACTGAAGCTTTCTTT. The V gene is TRBV19, the J gene TRBJ1-1, with TRBD1 matching over 7 bases. The CDR3 is 19 amino acids. CDR1 and CDR2 (germline): LNHDA, SQIVND (reference sequence). The V gene end was trimmed by 5 bases and the J gene end by 0 bases; junction bases not matched to a gene: 18.

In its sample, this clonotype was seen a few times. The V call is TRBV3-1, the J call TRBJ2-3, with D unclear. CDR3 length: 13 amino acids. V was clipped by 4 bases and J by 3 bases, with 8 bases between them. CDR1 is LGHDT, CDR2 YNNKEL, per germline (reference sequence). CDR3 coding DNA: TGTGCCAGCAGCCGGATTCGGACAGATACGCAGTATTTT. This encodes CASSRIRTDTQYF.

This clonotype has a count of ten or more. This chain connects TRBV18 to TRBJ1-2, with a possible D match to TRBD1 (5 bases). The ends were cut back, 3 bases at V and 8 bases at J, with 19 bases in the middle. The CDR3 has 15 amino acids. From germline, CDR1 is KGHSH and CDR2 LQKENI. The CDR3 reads CASSPTGLALGGYTF. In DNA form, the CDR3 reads TGTGCCAGCTCACCCACGGGACTGGCCCTAGGAGGCTACACCTTC.